This TCR beta chain was obtained from a study of shared clonotypes between healthy human individuals (dated by TCRdb to 2020 to 2021). For context, the study as a whole: The cohort included three men and two women between 18 and 49 years of age. For each donor, three plates each were used for CD4 naive and CD4 memory, two plates were used for CD8 naive, and one plate was used for CD8 memory. Leukapheresis yielded between about 0.85 and 10 billion PBMCs per donor. Blood TCR repertoires of a handful of healthy adults were deeply sequenced to estimate repertoire size and the extent of clonotype sharing between individuals. To increase sequencing depth and limit assay-specific biases, different laboratories used diverse techniques to prepare libraries and sequence TCR repertoires.

Regarding this clone: No cognate antigen has been identified for it. Per-nucleotide qualities are absent, and no much larger clonotype sits a single base away.

Healthy HIV-negative adults with no recently reported acute infections or vaccinations were included as donors. Every donor was a Caucasian adult residing in Nashville, Tennessee, USA. CD4+ T cells were enriched through magnetic negative selection, after which naive cells were positively selected on CD45RA and the remaining negative fraction served as the memory subset. Blood was collected by leukapheresis, and PBMCs were isolated by Ficoll-Histopaque density gradient centrifugation and then cryopreserved in liquid nitrogen vapor phase. Analytical flow cytometry was used to check the purity and quantity of each magnetically sorted T cell population. Genomic DNA was isolated from each sorted fraction and quantified by UV absorbance on a Nanodrop 2000c. Overall study outcomes, separate from this receptor: Based on pairwise subsampling, the degree of clonotype sharing among donors was expected to be affected by sequencing depth. When a few donors were compared, the shared fraction of clonotypes was about 5% for naive CD4, 3% to 4% for naive CD8, 2% to 2.5% for memory CD4, and less than 0.45% for memory CD8. Naive subsets generally had larger estimated clonotype richness than memory subsets. Even with the large sequencing depth, rarefaction of the sorted-subset datasets indicated that sequencing was incomplete. Compared with non-shared clonotypes, the clonotypes found in all four sorted-subset donors had higher generation probabilities. Only blood was sampled, and tissue TCR repertoires likely differ from those in blood. Because the study included a small number of donors, the genetic and exposure-history diversity represented was limited.

Ends trimmed: V by 7 bases, J by 0 bases; bases unmatched to a gene: 16. Taken from cysteine to phenylalanine, the CDR3 has 19 residues. The read is trimmed to its CDR3 DNA, 57 bases read in frame from base 1. The germline V gene (reference sequence) sets CDR1 to MNHEY and CDR2 to SMNVEV. TCR CDR3 regions were amplified from genomic DNA by multiplex PCR using the deep immunoSEQ assay. For each cell subset, the extracted genomic DNA was distributed evenly across all wells of several immunoSEQ 96-well plates, and each plate served as one replicate. For sorted subsets, around 200 ng genomic DNA, equal to 30,000 or so T cell genomes, was loaded into each replicate PCR. Purified libraries were quantified with a Qubit 3.0 fluorometer, sized on a Bioanalyzer 2100, and re-quantified with the KAPA Library Quantification kit. Each immunoSEQ 96-well plate was sequenced on its own single-read 150-cycle Illumina NextSeq 550 flow cell. Per the authors' processing: Because only junctional sequences without quality scores were contained in the immunoSEQ output, filtering matching that applied to full-length reads could not be performed. Sequences were annotated with PyIR, a Python wrapper for IgBLAST v1.9, using IMGT germline references to assign V/J genes and CDR3. Any read was removed if the V/J assignment was weak (E-value above 1e-6), the CDR3 was missing, or the read contained stop codons, out-of-frame junctions, or ambiguous translated residues. A V3J clonotype was defined by an identical inferred V gene, J gene, and CDR3 amino acid sequence. The percentage overlap between two repertoires was calculated by dividing the number of shared unique clonotypes by the size of the smaller repertoire. Repertoire richness was assessed with RTK rarefaction, the Chao1 estimator, and Recon v2.1 estimates of unobserved clonotypes. For all TCRbeta clonotypes obtained by the gDNA method from a few donors, generation probabilities were computed with OLGA. The table was pulled from immuneACCESS by TCRdb, which kept in-frame rearrangements only. Such tables lose some clones; where checked, under half of the loss comes from unresolved V genes, and the rest has no known cause. V, J and clone size derive from that table, while D and trimming were established from the DNA sequence. The sample contains 2,100,000 or so clones, under 97% of them found a single time. Less than 0.15% of the sample lies in the top ten.

This TCR was sampled from a man aged 18 to 35 in good health. The rearranged chain carries TRBV27 and TRBJ1-5; the junction holds 9 bases that match TRBD1. Sequencing was carried out using naive CD4+ T cells sorted from blood. The sample's cell subset or site, from its label and the paper: CD45RA+ positively selected. The nucleotide sequence is TGTGCCAGCACCATGGGAGCACAGGGGGCGCCGGTTAGCAATCAGCCCCAGCATTTT. Protein translation: CASTMGAQGAPVSNQPQHF.